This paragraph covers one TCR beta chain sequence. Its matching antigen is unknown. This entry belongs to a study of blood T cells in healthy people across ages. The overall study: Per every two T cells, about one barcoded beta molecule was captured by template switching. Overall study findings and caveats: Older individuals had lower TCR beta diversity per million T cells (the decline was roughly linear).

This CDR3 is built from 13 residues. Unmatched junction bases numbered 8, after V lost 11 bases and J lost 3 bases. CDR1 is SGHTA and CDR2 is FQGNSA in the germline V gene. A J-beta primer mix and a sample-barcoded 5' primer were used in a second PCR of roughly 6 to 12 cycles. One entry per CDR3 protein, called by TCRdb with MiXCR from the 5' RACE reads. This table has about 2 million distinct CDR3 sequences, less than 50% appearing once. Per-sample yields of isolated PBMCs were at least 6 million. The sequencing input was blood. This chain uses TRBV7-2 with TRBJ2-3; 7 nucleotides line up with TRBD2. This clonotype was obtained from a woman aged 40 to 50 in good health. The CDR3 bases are TGTGCCTGTGGGGCGGGGGTTACAGATACGCAGTATTTT. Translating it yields CACGAGVTDTQYF.